One and the same sample provided the 19 T cell receptor beta chains below, sequenced in a study of blood T cell repertoires in COVID-19. This table comes from immunoSEQ multiplex PCR, and its TCRdb copy is limited to in-frame clones, with some not included. The data hold under 200,000 clones, with about 88% observed a single time. The sample consisted of PBMCs or T cells enriched from blood (not recorded which). These TCRs come from a woman aged 40 to 50 in a cohort exposed to, infected with or recovered from COVID-19 (not recorded which).

The chain has TRBV28 and TRBJ1-2, with TRBD1 as a possible D gene (6 bases). V was cut by 5 bases and J by 5 bases, with 15 bases left in between. Germline CDR1 and CDR2: MDHEN and SYDVKM. The CDR3 runs 14 residues. Here the CDR3 reads CASSLPSRGYGYTF. The CDR3 nucleotides are TGTGCCAGCAGTCTCCCATCCAGGGGATATGGCTACACCTTC.

This chain joins TRBV20-1 and TRBJ2-7; 9 nucleotides match TRBD2. The V gene's germline CDR1 is DFQATT and CDR2 SNEGSKA (reference sequence). The junction had 11 bases not matched to a gene; V was cut back by 3 bases and J by 5 bases. There are 15 residues in the CDR3. Written as DNA, the CDR3 is TGCAGTGCTAGTGGTGGCGGGGGGGCCTCAGACGAGCAGTACTTC. This sequence encodes CSASGGGGASDEQYF.

This chain links TRBV2 with TRBJ2-6; possible D gene TRBD1, 6 bases. V lost 8 bases to trimming and J lost 2 bases, with 19 bases between them. Germline lookup yields CDR1 SNHLY and CDR2 FYNNEI. The CDR3 is 17 amino acids. The CDR3: CASSEQGFGTGANVLTF. CDR3 in DNA: TGTGCCAGCTCCGAACAGGGTTTTGGAACTGGGGCCAACGTCCTGACTTTC.

J is TRBJ1-2 and V is TRBV7-9; D gene ambiguous. Trimming took off 1 base at V and 6 bases at J, with 9 bases between the two ends. The CDR3 contains 13 residues. Per the germline V gene, CDR1 is SEHNR and CDR2 is FQNEAQ (reference sequence). For the CDR3, the DNA is TGTGCCAGCAGCTTAGTAAGGGAGGATGGCTACACCTTC. This translates into CASSLVREDGYTF.

The rearrangement links TRBV13 to TRBJ1-1; D uncertain. Germline values: CDR1 PRHDT, CDR2 FYEKMQ (reference sequence). Between the trimmed V and J ends, which lost 0 bases and 10 bases, there was a span of 21 bases. This CDR3 has 16 residues. DNA for the CDR3: TGTGCCAGCAGCTTAGGGGAGGGCAGACCTGATGCAGGAGCTTTCTTT. Residues: CASSLGEGRPDAGAFF.

The chain couples TRBV3-1 (or the pseudogene TRBV3-2) to TRBJ2-7; TRBD1 aligns across 8 bases. Germline CDR1 reads LGHDT; CDR2 reads YNNKEL (reference sequence). Trimming cost V 1 base and J 5 bases; bases outside gene matches: 4. There are 14 residues in the CDR3. This CDR3 reads CASSQAAGGNEQYF. The CDR3 nucleotides are TGTGCCAGCAGCCAAGCGGCAGGGGGCAACGAGCAGTACTTC.

This chain joins TRBV4-1 and TRBJ1-2; 7 bases agree with TRBD1. CDR1 and CDR2 from the germline V gene are MGHRA and YSYEKL. The ends lost 0 bases at V and 4 bases at J; junction bases unmatched: 8. CDR3 length: 16 amino acids. The CDR3 sequence: CASSQDSHRGPYGYTF. CDR3 sequence (DNA): TGCGCCAGCAGCCAAGATAGCCACAGGGGACCCTATGGCTACACCTTC.

The genes are TRBV4-2 and TRBJ2-5, with no clear D. Trimming removed 0 bases from V and 7 bases from J, with 3 bases in between. The CDR3 has 11 residues. The germline V gene encodes CDR1 LGHNA and CDR2 YNFKEQ. The CDR3 nucleotides read TGTGCCAGCAGCCAAGATCTGACCCAGTACTTC. This codes for CASSQDLTQYF.

This clone was recorded many times. J is TRBJ1-5 and V is TRBV28; D remains unclear. Germline values: CDR1 MDHEN, CDR2 SYDVKM. This CDR3 has 12 residues. Trimming took 6 bases from V and 6 from J, leaving 9 bases between them. DNA of the CDR3: TGTGCCAGCAGGGAAGGGAGTCAGCCCCAGCATTTT. Its protein is CASREGSQPQHF.

The rearrangement links TRBV5-1 to TRBJ1-2, with D perhaps TRBD1 (6 bases). Trimming removed 3 bases at V and 6 bases at J, with 30 bases between. CDR1 SGHRS and CDR2 YFSETQ come from the germline V gene. The CDR3 contains 19 residues. The CDR3 sequence: CASSSPGDRRIRGGDGYTF. The CDR3 DNA is TGCGCCAGCAGCTCCCCCGGTGACAGGCGGATAAGGGGCGGTGATGGCTACACCTTC.

The rearrangement links TRBV24-1 to TRBJ1-2; tentative D call: TRBD1 (6 bases). V was clipped by 3 bases and J by 0 bases, with 10 bases between them. The CDR3 is 15 amino acids. Germline V gene sequence: CDR1 KGHDR, CDR2 SFDVKD. In DNA, the CDR3 is TGTGCCACCAGTGATAACAGGGCCACTAACTATGGCTACACCTTC. It specifies CATSDNRATNYGYTF.

Note on this clone: Mismatch with germline at one junction end may stem from a read error. The chain links TRBV19 to TRBJ1-1, with 7 nucleotides matching TRBD1. Germline assignment: CDR1 LNHDA and CDR2 SQIVND (reference sequence). This CDR3 contains 14 residues. This CDR3 reads CASRIGTANTEAFF. The CDR3 nucleotides are TGTGCCAGTAGAATAGGGACAGCTAACACTGAAGCTTTCTTT.

The chain uses TRBV19 and TRBJ2-1, with 7 bases lining up with TRBD2. In germline, CDR1 is LNHDA, CDR2 SQIVND (reference sequence). V shed 6 bases and J 7 bases; nucleotides not matched to a gene: 6. The CDR3 extends over 13 amino acids. The CDR3 loop reads CASRSLAENEQFF. The CDR3 DNA reads as TGTGCCAGTAGAAGTCTAGCGGAGAATGAGCAGTTCTTC.

The chain couples TRBV25-1 to TRBJ1-1; a possible D gene is TRBD1 (6 bases). The CDR3 consists of 14 residues. V shed 2 bases and J shed 7 bases, with 14 bases lying between them. CDR1 and CDR2 from the germline V gene are MGHDK and SYGVNS. In DNA form, the CDR3 reads TGTGCCAGCAGTGAAAGGGGGTGGGGGAGTGAAGCTTTCTTT. It translates to CASSERGWGSEAFF.

The CDR3 reads CASSSGTDTQYF. DNA of the CDR3: TGTGCCAGCAGCTCGGGAACAGATACGCAGTATTTT. The rearrangement uses TRBV5-5 and TRBJ2-3, with D tentatively TRBD2 (5 bases). The germline CDR1 and CDR2 sequences are SGHKS and YYEKEE (reference sequence). V was shortened by 3 bases and J by 3 bases, with 5 bases between the two germline ends. The CDR3 contains 12 residues.

This chain links TRBV4-1 with TRBJ2-2, with D maybe TRBD2 (5 bases). The CDR3 loop spans 18 amino acids. V lost 4 bases and J 5 bases, leaving 23 bases between the germline ends. Germline V gives CDR1 MGHRA, CDR2 YSYEKL. CDR3 sequence reads: CASSLPPPGMRWTGELFF. CDR3 nucleotide sequence: TGCGCCAGCAGCCTTCCCCCACCGGGGATGAGGTGGACCGGGGAGCTGTTTTTT.

This clone occurred a few times. The chain is built from TRBV6-5 and TRBJ2-2; 8 nucleotides match TRBD1. In germline, CDR1 is MNHEY, CDR2 SVGAGI. V dropped 6 bases and J dropped 7; count of bases not matched to a gene: 7. The CDR3 is made up of 14 amino acids. The CDR3 loop is CASSPNTGGGELFF. DNA of the CDR3: TGTGCCAGCAGCCCAAATACAGGGGGCGGGGAGCTGTTTTTT.

The chain recombines TRBV18 with TRBJ2-3, with 16 nucleotides matching TRBD2. The CDR3 runs to 18 residues. CDR1 is KGHSH and CDR2 is LQKENI in the germline V gene. V trimming: 4 bases; J trimming: 3 bases; junction bases outside the gene matches: 7. This chain's CDR3 is CASSLGTSGRAWTDTQYF. In DNA form, the CDR3 reads TGTGCCAGCTCACTAGGGACTAGCGGGAGGGCCTGGACAGATACGCAGTATTTT. Supplemented by reference TRBV18 and TRBJ2-3, the full variable domain reads NAGVMQNPRHLVRRRGQEARLRCSPMKGHSHVYWYRQLPEEGLKFMVYLQKENIIDESGMPKERFSAEFPKEGPSILRIQQVVRGDSAAYFCASSLGTSGRAWTDTQYFGPGTRLTVL.

This chain joins TRBV7-9 and TRBJ1-1; D may be TRBD1 (6 bases). The V gene's germline CDR1 is SEHNR and CDR2 FQNEAQ (reference sequence). CDR3 length: 13 residues. Between the trimmed V and J ends, which lost 5 bases and 5 bases, there was a span of 12 bases. The CDR3 DNA reads TGTGCCAGCAGCCCCCCAGGGGAGACTGAAGCTTTCTTT. Translating gives CASSPPGETEAFF.